This T cell receptor (beta chain) derives from a study of technical replicates of blood from four donors. The CDR3 totals 17 residues. Germline lookup yields CDR1 SGHAT and CDR2 FQNNGV. V lost 4 bases, J lost 7 bases, and 20 bases lay in between. This clone was observed once. Method: immunoSEQ multiplex PCR; TCRdb's copy keeps in-frame clones and lacks some. This table has 60,000 to 90,000 clones, just under 97% appearing once. The receptor was derived from a human donor in good health. Sequenced input: T cells isolated from PBMCs. The chain joins TRBV11-2 to TRBJ1-6, with D perhaps TRBD1 (5 bases). The CDR3 protein is CASSSPYDQGGNSPLHF. The CDR3 nucleotides read TGTGCCAGCAGCTCACCCTATGATCAGGGTGGGAATTCACCCCTCCACTTT.